Listed below are T cell receptor beta chains from one sample, sequenced in a study of T cells in Graves' hyperthyroidism and ophthalmopathy. A single record per CDR3 protein comes from TCRdb applying MiXCR to the multiplex PCR reads. The sample has a few hundred thousand distinct CDR3 sequences, about 15% seen once. Sequencing input: blood. These receptors all stem from a woman aged 40-49 years with Graves' hyperthyroidism. CDR3s include the opening cysteine and the closing phenylalanine or tryptophan. D genes are given only for firm matches. Clone size appears in some rows only: once, few, many, or a class for an expanded clone.

len: 14; d_gene: .; j_gene: TRBJ2-1; abundance: .; v_gene: TRBV4-2; CDR3nt: TGTGCCAGCAGCCAAGTCGGGCAGGGCAATGAGCAGTTCTTC; CDR3aa: CASSQVGQGNEQFF
len: 15; d_gene: TRBD1; j_gene: TRBJ2-5; abundance: many; v_gene: TRBV12-5; CDR3nt: TGTGCTAGTGGTCCCGGACAGGGGAGGGGAGAGACCCAGTACTTC; CDR3aa: CASGPGQGRGETQYF
len: 14; d_gene: .; j_gene: TRBJ1-5; abundance: .; v_gene: TRBV6-1; CDR3nt: TGTGCCAGCAGCGCTGGACGGAGCAATCAGCCCCAGCATTTT; CDR3aa: CASSAGRSNQPQHF
len: 15; d_gene: TRBD1; j_gene: TRBJ2-2; abundance: many; v_gene: TRBV11-2; CDR3nt: TGTGCCAGCAGCCCGACAGGGGGCGTAGCCGGGGAGCTGTTTTTT; CDR3aa: CASSPTGGVAGELFF
len: 12; d_gene: .; j_gene: TRBJ2-7; abundance: many; v_gene: TRBV29-1; CDR3nt: TGCAGCGTTGAAGATCAAGTTGGCGAGCAGTACTTC; CDR3aa: CSVEDQVGEQYF
len: 14; d_gene: .; j_gene: TRBJ1-5; abundance: few; v_gene: TRBV25-1; CDR3nt: TGTGCCAGCAGTGGAGGCCAGCTTTATCAGCCCCAGCATTTT; CDR3aa: CASSGGQLYQPQHF
len: 18; d_gene: TRBD2; j_gene: TRBJ2-5; abundance: .; v_gene: TRBV5-1; CDR3nt: TGCGCCAGCAGCTTAGGGGGACTAGCGGGAGTCGGAAAAGAGACCCAGTACTTC; CDR3aa: CASSLGGLAGVGKETQYF
len: 14; d_gene: TRBD1; j_gene: TRBJ1-5; abundance: many; v_gene: TRBV19; CDR3nt: TGTGCCAGTTCGGACAGGGAGGCCGGACAGCCCCAGCATTTT; CDR3aa: CASSDREAGQPQHF
len: 15; d_gene: TRBD2; j_gene: TRBJ2-7; abundance: few; v_gene: TRBV19; CDR3nt: TGTGCCAGTAGTATAGCGGGGGGGTTCTCCTACGAGCAGTACTTC; CDR3aa: CASSIAGGFSYEQYF
len: 16; d_gene: .; j_gene: TRBJ2-1; abundance: .; v_gene: TRBV19; CDR3nt: TGTGCCAGTAGTGCCATAGTTGGCCTTCTAGACAATGAGCAGTTCTTC; CDR3aa: CASSAIVGLLDNEQFF
len: 11; d_gene: TRBD1; j_gene: TRBJ2-7; abundance: .; v_gene: TRBV19; CDR3nt: TGTGCCACAGGACAGGGAGACGAGCAGTACTTC; CDR3aa: CATGQGDEQYF
len: 14; d_gene: TRBD2; j_gene: TRBJ2-7; abundance: .; v_gene: TRBV19; CDR3nt: TGTGCCAGTAGTTCGGGACTAGCGACCTACGAGCAGTACTTC; CDR3aa: CASSSGLATYEQYF
len: 14; d_gene: .; j_gene: TRBJ1-2; abundance: many; v_gene: TRBV20-1; CDR3nt: TGCAGTGCTAGAGAACAGGGCTGGGACTATGGCTACACCTTC; CDR3aa: CSAREQGWDYGYTF
len: 14; d_gene: .; j_gene: TRBJ2-1; abundance: .; v_gene: TRBV4-2; CDR3nt: TGTGCCAGCAGCTCCAGAACCCTCAGCAATGAGCAGTTCTTC; CDR3aa: CASSSRTLSNEQFF
len: 14; d_gene: TRBD2; j_gene: TRBJ2-3; abundance: .; v_gene: TRBV3-1; CDR3nt: TGTGCCAGCAGCCAAGATATTAGCGGGGGGACGCAGTATTTT; CDR3aa: CASSQDISGGTQYF
len: 13; d_gene: TRBD1; j_gene: TRBJ2-7; abundance: many; v_gene: TRBV27; CDR3nt: TGTGCCAGCAGACCCGGGACAGTGGGCGAGCAGTACTTC; CDR3aa: CASRPGTVGEQYF
len: 13; d_gene: TRBD1; j_gene: TRBJ2-1; abundance: many; v_gene: TRBV20-1; CDR3nt: TGCAGTGCAAGAGGGGACAGGCGGAATGAGCAGTTCTTC; CDR3aa: CSARGDRRNEQFF
len: 15; d_gene: .; j_gene: TRBJ2-3; abundance: many; v_gene: TRBV5-1; CDR3nt: TGCGCCAGCAGCTTGGAAGGTAGATACACAGATACGCAGTATTTT; CDR3aa: CASSLEGRYTDTQYF
len: 15; d_gene: TRBD1; j_gene: TRBJ2-5; abundance: many; v_gene: TRBV5-1; CDR3nt: TGCGCCAGCAGCGTTAACAGGGGTTGGCAAGAGACCCAGTACTTC; CDR3aa: CASSVNRGWQETQYF
len: 15; d_gene: TRBD1; j_gene: TRBJ1-1; abundance: many; v_gene: TRBV28; CDR3nt: TGTGCCAGCAGTCCCCGGGGACAGGGGGCTAGTGAAGCTTTCTTT; CDR3aa: CASSPRGQGASEAFF
len: 15; d_gene: .; j_gene: TRBJ2-5; abundance: many; v_gene: TRBV12-3/TRBV12-4; CDR3nt: TGTGCCAGCAGTTCTGACCCTCCGTACCAAGAGACCCAGTACTTC; CDR3aa: CASSSDPPYQETQYF
len: 13; d_gene: TRBD1; j_gene: TRBJ2-7; abundance: many; v_gene: TRBV28; CDR3nt: TGTGCCAGCCAGACAGGGGTTGGATACGAGCAGTACTTC; CDR3aa: CASQTGVGYEQYF
len: 14; d_gene: TRBD1; j_gene: TRBJ1-1; abundance: few; v_gene: TRBV4-1; CDR3nt: TGCGCCAGCAGGGCCACAGGGGAGAACACTGAAGCTTTCTTT; CDR3aa: CASRATGENTEAFF
len: 14; d_gene: .; j_gene: TRBJ1-1; abundance: many; v_gene: TRBV5-6; CDR3nt: TGTGCCAGCAGCTACTTCAGGGGGAACACTGAAGCTTTCTTT; CDR3aa: CASSYFRGNTEAFF
len: 17; d_gene: .; j_gene: TRBJ2-4; abundance: .; v_gene: TRBV27; CDR3nt: TGTGCCAGCAGTCCTACTAGATTGCGGGACAGCAAAAACATTCAGTACTTC; CDR3aa: CASSPTRLRDSKNIQYF
len: 15; d_gene: .; j_gene: TRBJ1-2; abundance: many; v_gene: TRBV11-3; CDR3nt: TGTGCCAGCAGCGTTGACCCTTCACGGGGCTATGGCTACACCTTC; CDR3aa: CASSVDPSRGYGYTF
len: 17; d_gene: .; j_gene: TRBJ2-1; abundance: many; v_gene: TRBV12-3/TRBV12-4; CDR3nt: TGTGCCAGCAGTTTATTTGCCCTAGGCCGAACCTACAATGAGCAGTTCTTC; CDR3aa: CASSLFALGRTYNEQFF
len: 14; d_gene: .; j_gene: TRBJ1-1; abundance: many; v_gene: TRBV12-3/TRBV12-4; CDR3nt: TGTGCCAGCAGCTTAAGAGGGATGAACACTGAAGCTTTCTTT; CDR3aa: CASSLRGMNTEAFF
len: 18; d_gene: TRBD1; j_gene: TRBJ2-7; abundance: many; v_gene: TRBV3-1; CDR3nt: TGTGCCAGCAGCCAAAATCTCGTTACCGGGACAGGGGCTTACGAGCAGTACTTC; CDR3aa: CASSQNLVTGTGAYEQYF
len: 16; d_gene: .; j_gene: TRBJ2-6; abundance: .; v_gene: TRBV19; CDR3nt: TGTGCCAGTAGTATAGTAAACGGGACTGGTGCCAACGTCCTGACTTTC; CDR3aa: CASSIVNGTGANVLTF
len: 15; d_gene: .; j_gene: TRBJ2-1; abundance: many; v_gene: TRBV9; CDR3nt: TGTGCCAGCAGCGTTTCGGGGGACCACGCTAGTGAGCAGTTCTTC; CDR3aa: CASSVSGDHASEQFF
len: 16; d_gene: TRBD1; j_gene: TRBJ1-3; abundance: few; v_gene: TRBV5-1; CDR3nt: TGCGCCAGCAGCGGTCAAACCACAGGGGGAGGAAACACCATATATTTT; CDR3aa: CASSGQTTGGGNTIYF
len: 15; d_gene: TRBD2; j_gene: TRBJ2-2; abundance: many; v_gene: TRBV6-1; CDR3nt: TGTGCCAGCAGCCCTAGCGGGACCCTCGACGGGGAGCTGTTTTTT; CDR3aa: CASSPSGTLDGELFF
len: 19; d_gene: TRBD2; j_gene: TRBJ2-1; abundance: many; v_gene: TRBV28; CDR3nt: TGTGCCAGCAGCCCGTCCCACAGAAAAATAGCGGGAGCCTACAATGAGCAGTTCTTC; CDR3aa: CASSPSHRKIAGAYNEQFF
len: 14; d_gene: .; j_gene: TRBJ1-1; abundance: many; v_gene: TRBV18; CDR3nt: TGTGCCAGCTCACCGAACCCCGCAAACACTGAAGCTTTCTTT; CDR3aa: CASSPNPANTEAFF
len: 14; d_gene: .; j_gene: TRBJ1-1; abundance: many; v_gene: TRBV7-9; CDR3nt: TGTGCCAGCAGCTCCAGACAGATGGTCACTGAAGCTTTCTTT; CDR3aa: CASSSRQMVTEAFF
len: 14; d_gene: TRBD2; j_gene: TRBJ2-7; abundance: .; v_gene: TRBV9; CDR3nt: TGTGCCAGCAGCCCATGGGGACTAGCCTACGAGCAGTACTTC; CDR3aa: CASSPWGLAYEQYF
len: 14; d_gene: .; j_gene: TRBJ1-6; abundance: .; v_gene: TRBV7-9; CDR3nt: TGTGCCAGCAGCTTAGGTGGTAGGGGTTCACCCCTCCACTTT; CDR3aa: CASSLGGRGSPLHF
len: 14; d_gene: .; j_gene: TRBJ1-4; abundance: .; v_gene: TRBV10-3; CDR3nt: TGTGCCAGCAGTTGGAACAGCGCCAATGAAAAACTGTTTTTT; CDR3aa: CASSWNSANEKLFF
len: 17; d_gene: TRBD2; j_gene: TRBJ2-1; abundance: few; v_gene: TRBV2; CDR3nt: TGTGCCAGCAGGATGGAGCTAGCGGGAGGGCGCGGCAATGAGCAGTTCTTC; CDR3aa: CASRMELAGGRGNEQFF
len: 12; d_gene: .; j_gene: TRBJ2-1; abundance: many; v_gene: TRBV20-1; CDR3nt: TGCAGTGCCGCCTTGGGGGACGGGGAGCAGTTCTTC; CDR3aa: CSAALGDGEQFF
len: 14; d_gene: .; j_gene: TRBJ2-5; abundance: many; v_gene: TRBV29-1; CDR3nt: TGCAGCGTTGGGGGGACGGACCCCCAAGAGACCCAGTACTTC; CDR3aa: CSVGGTDPQETQYF
len: 15; d_gene: .; j_gene: TRBJ1-1; abundance: many; v_gene: TRBV7-2; CDR3nt: TGTGCCAGCAGCTTACGGGGGGCTCTGAACACTGAAGCTTTCTTT; CDR3aa: CASSLRGALNTEAFF
len: 15; d_gene: .; j_gene: TRBJ1-3; abundance: .; v_gene: TRBV16; CDR3nt: TGTGCCAGCAGCCAATCGTCAGGGTTCGGAAACACCATATATTTT; CDR3aa: CASSQSSGFGNTIYF